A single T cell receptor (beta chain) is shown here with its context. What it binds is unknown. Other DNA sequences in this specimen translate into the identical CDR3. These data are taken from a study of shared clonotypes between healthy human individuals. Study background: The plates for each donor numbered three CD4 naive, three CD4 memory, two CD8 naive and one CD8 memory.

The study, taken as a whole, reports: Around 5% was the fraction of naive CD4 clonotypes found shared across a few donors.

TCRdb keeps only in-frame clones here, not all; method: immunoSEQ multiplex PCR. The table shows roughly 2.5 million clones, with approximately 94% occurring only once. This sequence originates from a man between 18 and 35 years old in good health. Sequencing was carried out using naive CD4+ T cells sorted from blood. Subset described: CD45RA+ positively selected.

The CDR3 nucleotides read TGTGCCAGCTCGCCTAGCGGGAGTGGTGAGACCCAGTACTTC. Translating it yields CASSPSGSGETQYF. V gene TRBV18 combines with J gene TRBJ2-5; TRBD2 matches at 10 bases. Losses at the gene ends were 6 bases for V and 5 bases for J; bases not matched to a gene: 6. CDR3 size: 14 residues. Germline V gives CDR1 KGHSH, CDR2 LQKENI.